Below are 29 T cell receptor beta chains sequenced from a single sample in a study of radiotherapy plus CTLA-4 blockade in lung cancer. Sequencing used immunoSEQ multiplex PCR; TCRdb keeps in-frame clones, though not all of them. The data show about 120,000 clones, 70% to 90% seen once. The sequenced sample was peripheral blood, obtained from a patient treated with radiotherapy plus ipilimumab. The receptors were gathered from a human donor with non-small cell lung cancer that progressed on radiotherapy plus ipilimumab.

This chain links TRBV7-2 with TRBJ2-1, with 11 bases that match TRBD2. The CDR3 consists of 15 residues. Germline trimming cut 5 bases from V and 10 bases from J; bases unmatched to any gene: 10. Germline CDR1 is SGHTA and CDR2 is FQGNSA. In DNA, the CDR3 is TGTGCCAGCAGCCCGACTAGCGGGGTGGAATTCGAGCAGTTCTTC. Translation gives CASSPTSGVEFEQFF.

Remarks on this clone: The same CDR3 is also encoded by other DNA sequences in this sample. This chain uses TRBV7-9 with TRBJ2-2, with D possibly called TRBD1 or TRBD2 (5 bases each). This CDR3 has 12 amino acids. Trimming took 6 bases from V and 4 from J, leaving 6 bases between them. Germline assignment: CDR1 SEHNR and CDR2 FQNEAQ (reference sequence). The CDR3 region is CASSGGTGELFF. As DNA, the CDR3 is TGTGCCAGCAGTGGGGGCACCGGGGAGCTGTTTTTT.

V gene TRBV19 combines with J gene TRBJ2-1; D is uncertain. V lost 5 bases and J lost 7, with 9 bases in between. Germline values: CDR1 LNHDA, CDR2 SQIVND (reference sequence). The length of the CDR3 is 12 residues. CDR3 in amino acids: CASSPSWNEQFF. Written as DNA, the CDR3 is TGTGCCAGTAGTCCCTCCTGGAATGAGCAGTTCTTC.

The rearrangement uses TRBV19 and TRBJ2-7; D is undetermined. Germline CDR1 reads LNHDA; CDR2 reads SQIVND (reference sequence). This CDR3 contains 14 residues. The germline V and J ends were trimmed by 5 bases and 6 bases, with 17 bases remaining between them. Here the CDR3 DNA reads TGTGCCAGTAGTCTCGCCCTTGGGATGGGCGAGCAGTACTTC. Encoded protein: CASSLALGMGEQYF.

The chain carries TRBV9 and TRBJ2-2; D is possibly TRBD1 (7 bases). Trimming took off 1 base at V and 2 bases at J, with 12 bases between the two ends. From germline, CDR1 is SGDLS and CDR2 YYNGEE. The CDR3 has 16 amino acids. The CDR3 is CASSVRGTANTGELFF. DNA of the CDR3: TGTGCCAGCAGCGTACGCGGGACAGCCAACACCGGGGAGCTGTTTTTT.

The chain is built from TRBV27 and TRBJ2-2; D possibly matches TRBD1 or TRBD2 (5 bases each). Germline values: CDR1 MNHEY, CDR2 SMNVEV (reference sequence). The CDR3 is 14 amino acids. V was pared by 6 bases and J by 9 bases, with 17 bases between. For the CDR3, the DNA is TGTGCCAGCAGCCTGGGGACCCCAGCTAGGGAGCTGTTTTTT. Amino acids: CASSLGTPARELFF.

The rearrangement uses TRBV4-2 and TRBJ1-4; D possibly corresponds to TRBD1 (5 bases). Germline-derived CDR1 and CDR2 are LGHNA and YNFKEQ. The CDR3 loop spans 17 amino acids. The V gene lost 1 base and the J gene lost 2 bases, with 14 bases spanning the gap. The CDR3 reads CASSQVRFGGTNEKLFF. The CDR3, as DNA: TGTGCCAGCAGCCAAGTCAGGTTCGGGGGGACTAATGAAAAACTGTTTTTT.

The V gene is TRBV29-1, the J gene TRBJ1-4, with TRBD1 matching 8 bases. The germline V gene has CDR1 SQVTM and CDR2 ANQGSEA. V shed 6 bases and J 7 bases; nucleotides not matched to a gene: 7. CDR3 length: 13 residues. DNA of the CDR3: TGCAGCGTGAGACAGGGGAGAATTGAAAAACTGTTTTTT. This encodes CSVRQGRIEKLFF.

The table lists this clone with a count of one. The rearrangement links TRBV25-1 to TRBJ1-2, with 7 bases identical to TRBD1. J was trimmed by 5 bases and V by 2 bases; bases with no gene match: 5. This CDR3 spans 14 amino acids. Per germline, CDR1 MGHDK and CDR2 SYGVNS. The CDR3 region has the DNA TGTGCCAGCAGTGAACCGGGACAGAGATATGGCTACACCTTC. Protein sequence: CASSEPGQRYGYTF.

The rearrangement uses TRBV19 and TRBJ2-5; tentatively, D is TRBD1 (5 bases). The germline gives CDR1 LNHDA, CDR2 SQIVND (reference sequence). V lost 5 bases and J 2 bases, leaving 15 bases between the germline ends. The CDR3 runs to 15 residues. DNA for the CDR3: TGTGCCAGTAGTCATCCAGGGTCGGGTCAAGAGACCCAGTACTTC. Residues: CASSHPGSGQETQYF. The full variable domain, completed using reference TRBV19 and TRBJ2-5, is DGGITQSPKYLFRKEGQNVTLSCEQNLNHDAMYWYRQDPGQGLRLIYYSQIVNDFQKGDIAEGYSVSREKKESFPLTVTSAQKNPTAFYLCASSHPGSGQETQYFGPGTRLLVL.

As concerns this clone: One end of the junction is discordant with germline, which a read error may explain. V and J are TRBV4-2 and TRBJ2-1; 11 bases match TRBD2. This CDR3 region has 17 residues. Germline CDR1 reads LGHNA; CDR2 reads YNFKEQ. DNA for the CDR3: TGTGCCAGCAACCAAGTTTCCGCGCTAGCGGGAGGCGGTGAGCAGTTCTTC. Translating it yields CASNQVSALAGGGEQFF.

V gene TRBV9 combines with J gene TRBJ2-7, with 10 bases lining up with TRBD2. Per germline, CDR1 SGDLS and CDR2 YYNGEE. This CDR3 contains 15 residues. Trimming cost V 0 bases and J 6 bases; bases outside gene matches: 6. Here the CDR3 reads CASSVGPSGSGEQYF. CDR3 nucleotides: TGTGCCAGCAGCGTAGGCCCTAGCGGGAGTGGCGAGCAGTACTTC.

This clone was found once. The chain has TRBV6-5 and TRBJ1-4, with 7 bases identical to TRBD1. This CDR3 is built from 14 residues. Germline CDR1 and CDR2: MNHEY and SVGAGI. The trim removed 6 bases at V and 5 bases at J, leaving 6 bases unmatched. Here the CDR3 reads CASRKTGRNEKLFF. The DNA for the CDR3 is TGTGCCAGCAGAAAGACAGGGCGGAATGAAAAACTGTTTTTT.

The rearrangement joins TRBV6-6 to TRBJ1-1; D is possibly TRBD1 (5 bases). Germline CDR1 and CDR2: MNHNY and SVGAGI (reference sequence). This CDR3 is built from 12 residues. V was trimmed by 11 bases and J by 4 bases, leaving 14 bases between them. The CDR3 region is CAGRGLATEAFF. As DNA, the CDR3 is TGTGCCGGCCGGGGCTTGGCCACTGAAGCTTTCTTT.

In its sample, this clone was seen once. The V gene is TRBV6-5, the J gene TRBJ2-7, with 8 nucleotides matching TRBD2. In germline, CDR1 is MNHEY, CDR2 SVGAGI. The CDR3 runs 16 residues. The trim removed 2 bases at V and 3 bases at J, leaving 9 bases unmatched. The CDR3 region is CASSYELTSGLYEQYF. The CDR3 nucleotides read TGTGCCAGCAGTTACGAGCTCACTAGCGGACTCTACGAGCAGTACTTC.

The gene calls are TRBV5-1 and TRBJ1-1, with 8 bases matching TRBD1. There are 14 residues in the CDR3. Trimming cost V 4 bases and J 4 bases; bases outside gene matches: 6. Per the germline V gene, CDR1 is SGHRS and CDR2 is YFSETQ. As DNA, the CDR3 is TGCGCCAGCAGCATACAGGGGGGGACCACTGAAGCTTTCTTT. Its protein is CASSIQGGTTEAFF. Based on the CDR3 plus reference TRBV5-1 and TRBJ1-1, the full variable domain is KAGVTQTPRYLIKTRGQQVTLSCSPISGHRSVSWYQQTPGQGLQFLFEYFSETQRNKGNFPGRFSGRQFSNSRSEMNVSTLELGDSALYLCASSIQGGTTEAFFGQGTRLTVV.

In its sample, this clone was seen once. The rearrangement links TRBV5-1 to TRBJ1-4; 11 nucleotides line up with TRBD1. CDR1 is SGHRS, CDR2 YFSETQ, per germline. CDR3 length: 16 amino acids. V was clipped by 1 base and J by 7 bases; unmatched bases: 6. CDR3 residues: CASSLLGQGGGEKLFF. Written as DNA, the CDR3 is TGCGCCAGCAGCTTGTTGGGACAGGGGGGAGGTGAAAAACTGTTTTTT.

This clone was seen just once. CDR3 loop: CASMRGAVPNEKLFF. For the CDR3, the DNA is TGTGCCAGTATGAGGGGGGCTGTACCGAATGAAAAACTGTTTTTT. The gene calls are TRBV19 and TRBJ1-4; D is possibly TRBD1 (6 bases). The CDR3 extends over 15 amino acids. Germline V gene sequence: CDR1 LNHDA, CDR2 SQIVND (reference sequence). The ends were cut back, 7 bases at V and 5 bases at J, with 17 bases in the middle.

The rearrangement joins TRBV5-6 to TRBJ2-3, with TRBD2 matching over 13 bases. V was pared by 3 bases and J by 6 bases, with 7 bases of the junction left unmatched. The CDR3 runs 16 residues. Germline values: CDR1 SGHDT, CDR2 YYEEEE. In nucleotides, the CDR3 is TGTGCCAGCAGCTGGAGGACTAGCGGGAGACCCGATACGCAGTATTTT. The encoded protein is CASSWRTSGRPDTQYF. Together with reference TRBV5-6 and TRBJ2-3, the CDR3 gives the full variable domain: DAGVTQSPTHLIKTRGQQVTLRCSPKSGHDTVSWYQQALGQGPQFIFQYYEEEERQRGNFPDRFSGHQFPNYSSELNVNALLLGDSALYLCASSWRTSGRPDTQYFGPGTRLTVL.

This clone was found once. Relative to the germline gene, one junction end is altered; a read error may explain this. The chain recombines TRBV7-7 with TRBJ2-7; D uncertain. This CDR3 has 18 residues. Looked up from germline, CDR1 is SSHAT and CDR2 is FNYEAQ (reference sequence). The CDR3 reads CASSLFFGVSRSSYEQYF. The CDR3 region has the DNA TGTGCTAGCAGCCTTTTCTTTGGGGTTTCCAGGAGCTCCTACGAGCAGTACTTC. Supplemented by reference TRBV7-7 and TRBJ2-7, the full variable domain reads GAGVSQSPRYKVTKRGQDVTLRCDPISSHATLYWYQQALGQGPEFLTYFNYEAQPDKSGLPSDRFSAERPEGSISTLTIQRTEQRDSAMYRCASSLFFGVSRSSYEQYFGPGTRLTVT.

The V call is TRBV7-9, the J call TRBJ2-3; 15 nucleotides align to TRBD2. This CDR3 region has 16 residues. Trimming took 3 bases from V and 4 from J; bases not matched to a gene: 2. The germline CDR1 and CDR2 sequences are SEHNR and FQNEAQ (reference sequence). This chain's CDR3 is CASSFGTSGRPDTQYF. CDR3 nucleotides: TGTGCCAGCAGCTTCGGGACTAGCGGGAGGCCAGATACGCAGTATTTT.

The chain is built from TRBV5-1 and TRBJ2-2, with 7 bases matching TRBD1. CDR3 size: 15 residues. Germline CDR1 and CDR2: SGHRS and YFSETQ. The ends lost 0 bases at V and 5 bases at J; junction bases unmatched: 4. The CDR3 nucleotides are TGCGCCAGCAGCTTGGAGGGCAGGGGGACCGGGGAGCTGTTTTTT. Protein product: CASSLEGRGTGELFF.

The V and J genes are TRBV6-5 and TRBJ1-5; D is uncertain. Deletions cut 6 bases from V and 4 bases from J, with 7 bases between. Per the germline V gene, CDR1 is MNHEY and CDR2 is SVGAGI. This CDR3 has 12 amino acids. In nucleotides, the CDR3 is TGTGCCAGCAGCCGCCCTAATCAGCCCCAGCATTTT. Amino acids: CASSRPNQPQHF.

This clone was seen a single time. V usage is TRBV2 and J usage is TRBJ2-1, with 7 bases that match TRBD1. V shed 4 bases, J shed 4 bases, and the junction held 1 base outside the gene matches. Per the germline V gene, CDR1 is SNHLY and CDR2 is FYNNEI. The CDR3 spans 13 residues. CDR3 DNA sequence: TGTGCCAGCAGTGGACAGGGTTACAATGAGCAGTTCTTC. Translation: CASSGQGYNEQFF.

This clone was observed once. The chain employs TRBV16 and TRBJ2-3; D is perhaps TRBD2 (6 bases). The V end was cut by 0 bases, the J end by 4 bases, with 8 bases between. The CDR3 covers 14 residues. CDR1 and CDR2 from the germline V gene are KGHSY and FQNENV. The DNA of the CDR3 is TGTGCCAGCAGCCAATCTCGGAGGGCAGATACGCAGTATTTT. Translation gives CASSQSRRADTQYF.

V and J are TRBV10-2 and TRBJ1-5; D is undetermined. The CDR3 extends over 13 amino acids. V lost 7 bases, J lost 7 bases, and 14 bases lay in between. Germline-derived CDR1 and CDR2 are WSHSY and SAAADI. The CDR3 region has the DNA TGCGCCAGCACTGGGGATCCCGGGCAGCCCCAGCATTTT. This codes for CASTGDPGQPQHF.

The rearrangement uses TRBV5-4 and TRBJ2-5; 7 nucleotides line up with TRBD1. Germline CDR1 SGHNT, CDR2 YYREEE (reference sequence). Germline trimming cut 3 bases from V and 1 base from J; bases unmatched to any gene: 6. The CDR3 is 15 amino acids. The CDR3 DNA reads TGTGCCAGCAGCTCACAGGGGTACGGCCAAGAGACCCAGTACTTC. It codes for CASSSQGYGQETQYF.

This clone was detected a few times. The J gene is TRBJ2-7, the V gene TRBV6-5; D not certain. In germline, CDR1 is MNHEY, CDR2 SVGAGI. V lost 6 bases and J 4 bases, leaving 13 bases between the germline ends. The CDR3 is 13 residues long. The CDR3 is CASSRTLLYEQYF. The DNA of the CDR3 is TGTGCCAGCAGCCGGACCCTTCTGTACGAGCAGTACTTC.

V gene TRBV5-1 combines with J gene TRBJ1-1; possibly TRBD1 for D (5 bases). The CDR3 runs 14 residues. Trimming took 4 bases from V and 1 from J, leaving 11 bases between them. Germline assignment: CDR1 SGHRS and CDR2 YFSETQ. CDR3 region: CASSPSTANTEAFF. The DNA for the CDR3 is TGCGCCAGCAGCCCCTCGACAGCGAACACTGAAGCTTTCTTT.